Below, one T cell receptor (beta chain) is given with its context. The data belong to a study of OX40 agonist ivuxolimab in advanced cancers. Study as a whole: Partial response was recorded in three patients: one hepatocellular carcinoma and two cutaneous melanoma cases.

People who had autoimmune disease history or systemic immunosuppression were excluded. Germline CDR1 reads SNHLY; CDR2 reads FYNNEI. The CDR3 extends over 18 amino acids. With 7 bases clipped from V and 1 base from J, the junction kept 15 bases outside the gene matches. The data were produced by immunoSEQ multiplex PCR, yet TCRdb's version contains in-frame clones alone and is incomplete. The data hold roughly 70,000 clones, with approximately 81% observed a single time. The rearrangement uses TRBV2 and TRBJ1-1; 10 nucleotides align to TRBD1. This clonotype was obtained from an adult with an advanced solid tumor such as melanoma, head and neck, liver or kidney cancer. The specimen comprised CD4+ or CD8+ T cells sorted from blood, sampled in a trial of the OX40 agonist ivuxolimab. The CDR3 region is CASKPRLTGGLWNTEAFF. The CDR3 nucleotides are TGTGCCAGCAAACCCCGGTTGACAGGGGGCCTGTGGAACACTGAAGCTTTCTTT.